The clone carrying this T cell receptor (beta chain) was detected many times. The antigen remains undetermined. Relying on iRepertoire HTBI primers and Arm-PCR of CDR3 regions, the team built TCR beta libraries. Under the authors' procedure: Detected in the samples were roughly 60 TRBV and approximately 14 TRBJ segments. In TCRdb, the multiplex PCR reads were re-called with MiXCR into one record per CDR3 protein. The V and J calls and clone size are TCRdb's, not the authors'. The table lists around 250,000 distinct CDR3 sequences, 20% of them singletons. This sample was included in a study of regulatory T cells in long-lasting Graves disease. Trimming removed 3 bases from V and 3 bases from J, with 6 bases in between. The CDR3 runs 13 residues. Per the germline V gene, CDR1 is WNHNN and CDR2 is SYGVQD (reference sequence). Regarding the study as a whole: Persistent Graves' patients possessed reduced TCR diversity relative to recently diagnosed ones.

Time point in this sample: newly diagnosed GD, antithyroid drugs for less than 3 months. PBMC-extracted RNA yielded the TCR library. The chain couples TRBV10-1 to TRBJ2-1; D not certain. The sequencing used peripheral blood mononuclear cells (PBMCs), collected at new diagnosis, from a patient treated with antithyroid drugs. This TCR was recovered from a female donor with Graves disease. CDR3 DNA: TGCGCCAGCAGTGAACAGAACTACAATGAGCAGTTCTTC. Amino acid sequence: CASSEQNYNEQFF.